What follows are 11 T cell receptor beta chains derived from one specimen sequenced in a study of T cell responses to AZD1222 COVID-19 vaccine. The data were produced by immunoSEQ multiplex PCR, yet TCRdb's version contains in-frame clones alone and is incomplete. The table shows around 160,000 clones, with approximately 78% occurring only once. The input for sequencing was peripheral blood, taken on day 0 of MenACWY control vaccination. These receptors were collected from an adult in good health.

The table lists this clone with a count of one. The chain recombines TRBV7-8 with TRBJ2-1, with a possible D match to TRBD1 (5 bases). Deletions cut 4 bases from V and 16 bases from J, with 17 bases between. Per the germline V gene, CDR1 is SGHVS and CDR2 is FQNEAQ. The CDR3 sequence is 12 residues long. The CDR3 DNA follows: TGTGCCAGCAGCTACCACTCAGGGTATGTTTTCTTC. Encoded protein: CASSYHSGYVFF.

V and J are TRBV5-6 and TRBJ1-2; D is ambiguous. Per germline, CDR1 SGHDT and CDR2 YYEEEE. The CDR3 contains 13 residues. Trimming stripped 7 bases from V and 6 bases from J, with 16 bases between. The CDR3 protein is CASSGSGIHGYTF. The CDR3 DNA sequence: TGTGCCAGCTCGGGTTCGGGAATCCATGGCTACACCTTC.

This chain joins TRBV28 and TRBJ2-5, with no clear D. V was cut by 2 bases and J by 3 bases, with 7 bases left in between. The CDR3 is 13 amino acids. Germline values: CDR1 MDHEN, CDR2 SYDVKM. The CDR3 nucleotides read TGTGCCAGCAGTTTACTCGAAAAAGAGACCCAGTACTTC. Translation: CASSLLEKETQYF.

The chain has TRBV5-4 and TRBJ1-2, with a possible D match to TRBD1 (5 bases). Germline assignment: CDR1 SGHNT and CDR2 YYREEE (reference sequence). Trimming removed 0 bases from V and 6 bases from J, with 9 bases in between. The CDR3 is 13 residues long. This CDR3 is CASSLEWDDGYTF. In DNA form, the CDR3 reads TGTGCCAGCAGCTTGGAATGGGACGATGGCTACACCTTC. The full variable domain, in which reference TRBV5-4 and TRBJ1-2 provide the parts outside the CDR3, is ETGVTQSPTHLIKTRGQQVTLRCSSQSGHNTVSWYQQALGQGPQFIFQYYREEENGRGNFPPRFSGLQFPNYSSELNVNALELDDSALYLCASSLEWDDGYTFGSGTRLTVV.

The chain couples TRBV3-1 (or the pseudogene TRBV3-2) to TRBJ1-3; 7 nucleotides match TRBD1. The CDR3 is 13 residues long. From germline, CDR1 is LGHDT and CDR2 YNNKEL (reference sequence). The J segment lost 4 bases and the V segment lost 4 bases, leaving 1 base of the junction unmatched. The CDR3 sequence: CASSRGQGNTIYF. CDR3 in DNA: TGTGCCAGCAGCCGGGGACAGGGAAACACCATATATTTT.

The V and J genes are TRBV7-3 and TRBJ1-2; no clear D gene. The V and J ends lost 5 bases and 2 bases respectively, with 15 bases between them. Germline CDR1 reads SGHTA; CDR2 reads FQGTGA. The CDR3 length is 15 residues. The CDR3 DNA reads as TGTGCCAGCAGCCCTCAGGCGGCCATCAACTATGGCTACACCTTC. Protein product: CASSPQAAINYGYTF.

CDR3 sequence (DNA): TGTGCCAGCAGCTTTGGTGAAAAACTGTTTTTT. The encoded protein is CASSFGEKLFF. The rearrangement joins TRBV5-6 to TRBJ1-4; D is undetermined. The CDR3 spans 11 residues. Germline values: CDR1 SGHDT, CDR2 YYEEEE. Trimming cost V 2 bases and J 7 bases, with 3 bases left between them.

This clone was detected once. The CDR3: CASVLTGVGGYTF. In DNA form, the CDR3 reads TGTGCCAGCGTCTTAACTGGGGTGGGTGGCTACACCTTC. This chain links TRBV7-8 with TRBJ1-2; D is unclear. V lost 8 bases to trimming and J lost 7 bases, with 17 bases between them. There are 13 residues in the CDR3. Germline V CDR1 and CDR2: SGHVS, FQNEAQ.

A few counts support this clone. The rearrangement joins TRBV7-8 to TRBJ1-6; no definite D call. The CDR3 has 18 residues. V lost 1 base and J 0 bases, leaving 13 bases between the germline ends. CDR1 and CDR2 from the germline V gene are SGHVS and FQNEAQ. The CDR3 reads CASSLGGYGPSYNSPLHF. CDR3 sequence (DNA): TGTGCCAGCAGCTTAGGAGGATATGGCCCCTCCTATAATTCACCCCTCCACTTT.

This sequence joins TRBV24-1 and TRBJ1-2; 10 bases are a match to TRBD1. The V gene's germline CDR1 is KGHDR and CDR2 SFDVKD. CDR3 size: 16 residues. Trimming at V came to 1 base and at J to 0 bases, leaving 1 base not matched to a gene. The DNA for the CDR3 is TGTGCCACCAGTGATTTAGGACAGGGGGCTAACTATGGCTACACCTTC. This codes for CATSDLGQGANYGYTF.

This clone was counted a single time. This chain joins TRBV7-3 and TRBJ1-6; D may be TRBD1 (6 bases). Trimming pared 1 base from V and 7 bases from J, leaving 11 bases between. This CDR3 contains 15 residues. In germline, CDR1 is SGHTA, CDR2 FQGTGA. CDR3 DNA sequence: TGTGCCAGCAGCTTAAGTGGACAGACAAATTCACCCCTCCACTTT. Protein: CASSLSGQTNSPLHF.